Given below is one T cell receptor beta chain in context. These data come from a study of cytomegalovirus exposure and HLA in healthy donors. The germline V and J ends were trimmed by 9 bases and 3 bases, with 11 bases remaining between them. This CDR3 contains 12 residues. Germline V gene sequence: CDR1 SNHLY, CDR2 FYNNEI. The PCR was carried out with 60 Vbeta primers and 13 Jbeta primers. Clones were sequenced by immunoSEQ multiplex PCR, and TCRdb holds only the in-frame ones, with some missing. The sample lists approximately 90,000 clones; about 75% were seen once. This receptor was identified in a woman aged 40-49 years in good health and CMV-seronegative. Sequenced material: PBMCs. J is TRBJ2-5 and V is TRBV2; the D gene is possibly TRBD2 (7 bases). CDR3 DNA sequence: TGTGCCAGTAAGGGGGGGAAAGAGACCCAGTACTTC. Translation: CASKGGKETQYF.